The following is a TCR beta chain sequence with its context. The target of this receptor is not known. No much larger clonotype is one base removed from it; base qualities were not supplied. Libraries came from RACE. Sequencing instrument: NextSeq 500. During library preparation, unique molecular identifiers were attached to individual cDNA molecules so that TCRs could be counted in a quantitative, reproducible way. From each blood RNA sample, both TCR alpha and TCR beta chains were sequenced. Per the authors' processing: A median of about 87,000 TCRs per sample was observed, with a range of about 20,000 to 750,000. V, J and CDR3 annotation of the TCR reads was performed with the Decombinator software suite. For the PS versus PT1 abundance plots, all samples were subsampled to the same number of TCRs (28,000). TCRs were defined as expanded if absent before sensitization and observed at least eight times at the 2-week time point. Through fastp at Q25 and MiXCR, TCRdb rebuilt clones from the public reads, retaining in-frame beta chains. Each CDR3 protein gets just one entry, which takes the most common genes and DNA from the rows behind it. The V and J calls shown here were made by TCRdb, not taken from the authors' results. This sample lists more than 100,000 distinct CDR3 sequences; approximately 14% were detected once. 0.7% to 0.95% of the sample goes to the ten largest clones.

This entry comes from a study of human T cells and chemical hapten exposure (dated by TCRdb to the early 2020s). The study in broad terms: For sensitization, 2% DPC in acetone was applied to a roughly 2 cm by roughly 2 cm area of upper inner arm skin. Patients additionally received weekly therapeutic DPC doses to the scalp throughout the approximately 25-week study period. Patch testing was performed on the upper back with Finn chambers containing 0.01% DPC, and the patch tests were scored after 6 days according to International Contact Dermatitis Research Group standards. Most of the patients in the cohort were female, and the cohort covered alopecia areata with under or over 50% scalp involvement, alopecia totalis and alopecia universalis. Libraries were combined into a pool for sequencing, and differences in TCR yield between samples came mainly from small differences in library volumes within the pool. Peripheral blood TCR repertoire changes were tracked in vivo in alopecia patients during primary and secondary sensitization to the hapten diphenylcyclopropenone (DPC). Blood samples were taken from patients before sensitization (week 0) and then at 2, 6 and about 24 weeks after DPC sensitization. Under 30 alopecia patients gave blood for TCR sequencing at one to four time points (pre-sensitization, 2, 6 and 24 weeks).

What the research found in general, with its limitations: Repeated subsampling changed both the strength of the expansion versus patch-test correlation and the threshold at which that correlation became significant. All patients had alopecia, a presumed autoimmune disease, so their immune response might differ from that of healthy individuals. Patch test score correlated positively with the number of PT1 expanded TCRs, reaching significance at thresholds 8, 16 and 32 but not at 4. No change with DPC sensitization was found in the number of TCRs above 1 in 1000 frequency, and no evidence of global repertoire structure alterations was found. Compared with pre-sensitization or healthy control sets, expanded TCRs formed significantly more large CDR3 similarity clusters, which is consistent with antigen-driven responses.

Reading the label with the study, this specimen's time point is: patch test 1, 2 weeks after DPC sensitization. The meaning of the sample's treatment or condition label: therapeutic diphenylcyclopropenone sensitization with weekly scalp DPC. Blood at each patch-test visit was drawn before the patch test was applied. Eligible patients were aged 18 to 70, diagnosed with alopecia, deemed suitable for DPC therapy, and excluded if pregnant. Total RNA was extracted from unfractionated whole blood collected in Tempus Blood RNA tubes. V gives up 7 bases and J gives up 3 bases, and the segment between their germline ends measures 10 bases. As encoded in the germline V gene, CDR1 is LGHNT while CDR2 is FRNRAP. Taken from cysteine to phenylalanine, the CDR3 has 13 residues. CDR3 DNA is the only sequence kept; it has 39 bases, read in frame from the first base.

The sequence was obtained from a man between 18 and 35 years old with alopecia areata. Some clones in this sample may be carry-over from other donors' samples. The rearranged segments are TRBV12-5 and TRBJ2-1, with no D gene named confidently. The starting material was whole blood, obtained in connection with sensitization to the hapten diphenylcyclopropenone (DPC). The nucleotides read TGTGCTAGTGCCCCTCCTGGCTACAATGAGCAGTTCTTC. Protein translation: CASAPPGYNEQFF.